This entry concerns a single T cell receptor (beta chain). Its antigen is not yet known. Base qualities were left out, and no much larger clone turns up one base away. The source of the sample is a study of regulatory T cells in long-lasting Graves disease (dated by TCRdb to the early 2020s). As for the study more broadly: Newly diagnosed Graves' disease patients had taken antithyroid drugs for less than 3 months. This study used TCR sequencing and RNA sequencing of peripheral blood to compare persistent Graves' disease patients against newly diagnosed Graves' disease patients. The study took place in China and was registered as a clinical trial. TCR sequencing covered around 13 persistent and approximately 20 newly diagnosed Graves' disease patients, around 35 samples in total. Broad study findings and their caveats: The small sample size was acknowledged by the authors as a limitation that may reduce accuracy. Only peripheral blood was studied, because thyroid tissue, the primary lesion, was inaccessible. Sequencing and analysis were limited to the TCR beta chain. Lower TCR Shannon entropy and fewer highly expanded clones were observed in persistent Graves' disease patients than in newly diagnosed patients, which suggested clonal expansion. Preferential use of TRBV28, TRBJ1-2 and TRBJ2-5 was observed in persistent disease, whereas TRBV20-1 and TRBJ2-1 were favored in newly diagnosed disease. A larger number of public clonotypes was shared among persistent patients (around 2,500) than among newly diagnosed patients (approximately 1,000).

The intended sense of this specimen's time point label: newly diagnosed GD, antithyroid drugs for less than 3 months. For both TCR sequencing and RNA sequencing, RNA was extracted from PBMCs in TRIzol. The diagnosis of Graves' disease was made according to American Thyroid Association guidelines. The patients came from an endocrinology department in Xi'an, China. Each patient gave approximately 10 milliliters of peripheral blood, collected in an EDTA anticoagulant tube. PBMCs were isolated by Ficoll Paque Plus density gradient separation without further T cell sorting. An Agilent 2100 Bioanalyzer and agarose gel were used to check RNA quality, while a NanoDrop 2000 measured RNA concentration. Libraries were built with multiplex PCR. The listed sequencing device is Illumina HiSeq 4000. CDR3 regions were amplified by Arm-PCR with iRepertoire HTBI primers to construct TCR beta libraries. Before sequencing, the PCR products underwent gel purification. The study's processing was this. Gene usage analysis of CDR3 amino acid clonotypes used the approximately 56 TRBV and about 15 TRBJ segments found across samples. COPE and FqMerger were used to merge filtered high-quality paired reads into contigs. Contigs were aligned with BLAST to IMGT TRBV, TRBD and TRBJ reference genes, and CDR3 was defined per IMGT. Clonotypes above 0.1% frequency were classified as highly expanded clones. Shannon entropy served as the measure of repertoire diversity, while the Gini coefficient captured V-J evenness. A clonotype was considered public if more than one individual shared it. TCRdb redid the processing of the public reads, applying fastp at Q25 and MiXCR, and retained in-frame beta chains. When rows share a CDR3 protein, they turn into one entry using the most common DNA and genes. These V and J calls derive from TCRdb rather than the authors' analysis. Here the sample has some 220,000 distinct CDR3 sequences; less than 20% occur a single time. Roughly 10% of the sample belongs to the ten largest clones.

CDR1 and CDR2 are drawn from the germline V gene: MGHRA, YSYEKL. V and J are trimmed by 0 bases and 5 bases, and the gene matches miss 6 bases of the junction. The CDR3 sequence holds 16 residues, the cysteine and phenylalanine included. Just CDR3 DNA is preserved here, 48 bases in frame from base 1. A further study also used this sample, focusing on T cells in Graves' hyperthyroidism and ophthalmopathy. The second publication reports: Stable Graves' hyperthyroidism was defined as the absence of progression to ophthalmopathy over 18 months of follow-up. The hyperthyroidism patients were between 18 and 65 years old and newly diagnosed, with a disease duration of less than 2 months. Any patient with an uncontrolled infection, another autoimmune disease, pregnancy or lactation was excluded. Diagnoses relied on clinical symptoms, serum thyroxine and TRAb, thyroid ultrasound and orbital computed tomography. The TCR CDR3 was subjected to a first round of RT-PCR using the HTBI primer set and the Qiagen OneStep RT-PCR kit. Blood samples also contained most of the expanded thyroid clonotypes (frequency above 0.001), which suggests that blood repertoires may reflect thyroid immune responses. Ophthalmopathy was separated from stable hyperthyroidism by a 13 V-J signature model, with just over 85% sensitivity and roughly 81% specificity obtained in cross-validation and 80%/75% obtained in testing. In validation, progression to ophthalmopathy was predicted by the model with approximately 67% sensitivity and 72% to 85% specificity, a median of 6.5 months before onset. To identify distinguishing TCR V-J signatures, a discovery cohort of around 98 patients was used, comprising 43 with Graves' ophthalmopathy and some 60 with stable Graves' hyperthyroidism. Whether ophthalmopathy could be predicted prospectively was tested in an independent validation cohort made up of under 20 hyperthyroidism patients plus 17 patients who later progressed to ophthalmopathy. For training and testing, the approximately 97 patients in the discovery cohort were randomly divided in a 7:3 ratio. Thyroid tissue and blood T-cell repertoires from six Graves' hyperthyroidism patients were also compared in the study. Following sampling, methimazole starting at 30 mg daily was given to hyperthyroidism patients, and high-dose intravenous methylprednisolone was given to ophthalmopathy patients. Libraries were constructed in a second round of multiplex PCR, after which size selection and purification were carried out. Paired-end sequencing of the libraries was performed with 100 bp reads on an Illumina HiSeq2000. SOAPnuke was used to process the raw data, removing reads that contained adapters or uncalled bases, had a mean Phred below 15, or lacked an exact match to the constant primer or identifier. High-quality paired reads were merged using COPE v1.2.5, and each unique nucleotide sequence was defined as a clonotype. MiTCR v1.1 was used to align the clonotypes against IMGT TRBV, TRBD and TRBJ reference segments. The analysis included only V-J combinations with a frequency above 0.0001, which together covered 99% to 99.2% of the repertoires. The TCS score was defined as the ratio of F50 (clonal expansion) to E x V (chaos), calculated using BLOSUM62-based TCRdist between CDR3 peptides within each V-J. Welch's t-statistics and random forest reduced around 510 V-J features to some 14, which were used in a naive Bayes classifier (R e1071). No statistical method was used to fix the sample size in advance, and group allocation was not hidden from the investigators. TCR Vbeta CDR3 sequencing of some 140 peripheral blood samples (about 45 ophthalmopathy, 75 hyperthyroidism and approximately 17 progressor patients) is reported in the paper.

The V and J segments used are TRBV4-1 and TRBJ1-5, with 8 bases matching TRBD1. The source was peripheral blood mononuclear cells (PBMCs), collected at new diagnosis, from a patient treated with antithyroid drugs. The receptor was isolated from a woman in her twenties or thirties with Graves disease. Donor details come from another sample of the same person, matched by shared clones. CDR3 region: CASSQEGAGGDQPQHF. The DNA reads as follows: TGCGCCAGCAGCCAAGAGGGGGCAGGGGGCGATCAGCCCCAGCATTTT.